This T cell receptor (beta chain) originates from a study of T cell responses to AZD1222 COVID-19 vaccine. General observations from the study: Donors were largely white British and mainly female; clonal diversity was possibly underestimated.

Sequencing was performed with immunoSEQ multiplex PCR; in TCRdb, only in-frame clones are kept and a portion is missing. This sample carries about 150,000 clones, approximately 89% of them seen once, and the ten largest clones take about 3.7%. Worth noting for this clone: Antigen specificity is unknown.

In germline, CDR1 is SGHRS, CDR2 YFSETQ. The CDR3 sequence is 13 residues long. Trimming removed 1 base from V and 6 bases from J, with 10 bases in between. J is TRBJ1-2 and V is TRBV5-1; no firm D call. This specimen consisted of peripheral blood, obtained on day 0 of MenACWY control vaccination. The receptor comes from an adult in good health. Written as DNA, the CDR3 is TGCGCCAGCAGCTTGAGCATAGAAGATGGCTACACCTTC. Encoded protein: CASSLSIEDGYTF.